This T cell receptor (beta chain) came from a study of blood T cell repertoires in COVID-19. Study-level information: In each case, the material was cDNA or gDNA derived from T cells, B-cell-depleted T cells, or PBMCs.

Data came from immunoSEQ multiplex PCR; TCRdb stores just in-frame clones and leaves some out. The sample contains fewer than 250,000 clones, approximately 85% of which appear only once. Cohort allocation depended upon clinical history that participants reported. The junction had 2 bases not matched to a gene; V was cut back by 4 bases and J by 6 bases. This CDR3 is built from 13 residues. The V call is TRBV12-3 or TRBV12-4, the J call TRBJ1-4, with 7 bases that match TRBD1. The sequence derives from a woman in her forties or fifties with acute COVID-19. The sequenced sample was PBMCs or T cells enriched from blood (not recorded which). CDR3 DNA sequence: TGTGCCAGCAGTTGGGGGACAGATGAAAAACTGTTTTTT. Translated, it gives CASSWGTDEKLFF.